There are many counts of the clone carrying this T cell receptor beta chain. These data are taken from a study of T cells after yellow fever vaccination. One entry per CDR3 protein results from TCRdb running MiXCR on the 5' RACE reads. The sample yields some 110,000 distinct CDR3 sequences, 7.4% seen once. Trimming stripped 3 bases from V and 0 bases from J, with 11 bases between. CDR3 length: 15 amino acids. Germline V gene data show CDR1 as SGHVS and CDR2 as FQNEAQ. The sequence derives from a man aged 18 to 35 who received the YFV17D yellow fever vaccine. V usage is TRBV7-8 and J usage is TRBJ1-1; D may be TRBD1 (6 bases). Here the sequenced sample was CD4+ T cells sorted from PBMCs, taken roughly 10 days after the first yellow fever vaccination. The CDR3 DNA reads TGTGCCAGCAGCTTCCGACAGGAGATGAACACTGAAGCTTTCTTT. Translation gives CASSFRQEMNTEAFF.